These T cell receptor beta chains were read from a single sample in a study of stem cell transplantation in POMP-related autoinflammatory disease. Profiling relied on immunoSEQ multiplex PCR, and the TCRdb table lists in-frame clones only, not all of them. Of approximately 30,000 clones in the sample, about 86% were seen once. Specimen: CD4+ T cells from PBMCs, collected before stem cell transplantation. These receptors were collected from a human donor with POMP-related autoinflammation and immune dysregulation (PRAID). Both conserved end residues are part of each CDR3. D genes are given only for firm matches. Clone size, where shown, is once, few, many, or a class for clones that have expanded.

>TRBV2|.|TRBJ2-7|.
CASWGQGLKVDEQYF
TGTGCCAGCTGGGGCCAAGGACTTAAAGTTGACGAGCAGTACTTC
>TRBV11-2|.|TRBJ1-1|TRBD1
CASSRQGLLNTEAFF
TGTGCCAGCAGCCGACAGGGACTCTTGAACACTGAAGCTTTCTTT
>TRBV18|.|TRBJ2-5|.
CASSPGLVLGTQYF
TGTGCCAGCTCACCCGGCCTCGTTCTAGGGACCCAGTACTTC
>TRBV27|few|TRBJ1-5|.
CASSPRGGSNQPQHF
TGTGCCAGCAGTCCCCGTGGTGGTAGCAATCAGCCCCAGCATTTT
>TRBV10-1|.|TRBJ1-5|.
CASSERRGQPQHF
TGCGCCAGCAGTGAGCGCCGCGGGCAGCCCCAGCATTTT
>TRBV11-1|.|TRBJ2-1|.
CASSFLVGKNNEQFF
TGTGCCAGCAGCTTCCTAGTGGGTAAGAACAATGAGCAGTTCTTC
>TRBV23-1|.|TRBJ1-3|.
CASSHRGFRGNKSGNTIYF
TGCGCCAGCAGTCATCGGGGGTTCAGAGGGAATAAGTCTGGAAACACCATATATTTT
>TRBV10-1|.|TRBJ1-1|.
CASSAYGLNTEAFF
TGCGCCAGCAGTGCCTACGGACTTAACACTGAAGCTTTCTTT
>TRBV5-6|.|TRBJ2-7|TRBD1
CASSPRGQGGYEQYF
TGTGCCAGCAGCCCGCGGGGACAGGGGGGTTACGAGCAGTACTTC
>TRBV19|.|TRBJ2-7|.
CASRPRGREQYF
TGTGCCAGTAGACCTAGAGGTCGCGAGCAGTACTTC
>TRBV11-2|.|TRBJ2-1|.
CASSHEGEQFF
TGTGCCAGCAGCCACGAAGGTGAGCAGTTCTTC
>TRBV9|.|TRBJ1-1|.
CASSSLTNTEAFF
TGTGCCAGCAGCTCTCTAACGAACACTGAAGCTTTCTTT
>TRBV5-1|.|TRBJ2-5|.
CASSLGQETQYF
TGCGCCAGCAGCTTAGGCCAAGAGACCCAGTACTTC
>TRBV4-2|.|TRBJ1-5|TRBD1
CASSRGQGNDQPQHF
TGTGCCAGCAGCCGCGGACAGGGAAATGATCAGCCCCAGCATTTT
>TRBV5-6|once|TRBJ2-3|TRBD2
CASSPLTSGKSTDTQYF
TGTGCCAGCAGCCCGCTGACTAGCGGGAAGAGCACAGATACGCAGTATTTT
>TRBV1|.|TRBJ2-7|.
CTSSSPTGGNSYEQYF
TGCACCAGCAGCTCCCCAACGGGGGGGAACTCCTACGAGCAGTACTTC
>TRBV5-4|.|TRBJ1-2|TRBD1
CASSQDQGGNGYTF
TGTGCCAGCAGCCAAGATCAGGGGGGTAATGGCTACACCTTC
>TRBV29-1|.|TRBJ2-2|TRBD1
CSVFTGTGFGTGELFF
TGCAGCGTTTTTACCGGGACAGGGTTTGGCACCGGGGAGCTGTTTTTT
>TRBV6-5|once|TRBJ2-3|TRBD2
CASSYGSGGADTQYF
TGTGCCAGCAGTTACGGCAGCGGGGGTGCAGATACGCAGTATTTT
>TRBV6-6|.|TRBJ1-2|.
CASSYSGQFEGYTF
TGTGCCAGCAGTTACTCTGGACAGTTTGAGGGCTACACCTTC
>TRBV6-1|few|TRBJ2-7|.
CASIGTALEQYF
TGTGCCAGCATCGGGACGGCTTTAGAGCAGTACTTC
>TRBV2|.|TRBJ2-7|.
CASRPDRPVYEQYF
TGTGCCAGCAGACCGGACAGACCAGTCTACGAGCAGTACTTC
>TRBV7-9|.|TRBJ2-1|TRBD2
CASSLTGGTGNEQFF
TGTGCCAGCAGCTTAACGGGAGGGACTGGGAATGAGCAGTTCTTC
>TRBV5-1|.|TRBJ2-7|.
CASSFDSGTSYEQYF
TGCGCCAGCAGCTTCGATTCCGGGACCTCCTACGAGCAGTACTTC
>TRBV12-2|once|TRBJ2-1|.
CASRLAIPASANEQFF
TGTGCAAGTCGCTTAGCGATTCCGGCTAGCGCTAATGAGCAGTTCTTC
>TRBV4-1|.|TRBJ1-2|.
CASSQEGRRGTNYGYTF
TGCGCCAGCAGCCAAGAGGGCAGAAGGGGGACTAACTATGGCTACACCTTC
>TRBV18|.|TRBJ2-3|.
CASSPPNGLSTDTQYF
TGTGCCAGCTCACCACCGAATGGCCTTAGCACAGATACGCAGTATTTT
>TRBV7-2|.|TRBJ2-7|TRBD1
CASSRTGVSSYEQYF
TGTGCCAGCAGCCGAACAGGGGTCAGCTCCTACGAGCAGTACTTC
>TRBV7-9|.|TRBJ2-2|.
CASSLLGRNTGELFF
TGTGCCAGCAGCTTATTGGGACGGAACACCGGGGAGCTGTTTTTT
>TRBV5-4|.|TRBJ2-3|.
CASSLVMTDTQYF
TGTGCCAGCAGCTTGGTTATGACAGATACGCAGTATTTT
>TRBV19|.|TRBJ2-7|.
CASKYLGFYEQYF
TGTGCCAGTAAGTACTTAGGGTTCTACGAGCAGTACTTC
>TRBV25-1|once|TRBJ1-1|.
CASTRETEAFF
TGTGCCAGCACTAGGGAAACTGAAGCTTTCTTT
>TRBV9|.|TRBJ2-3|.
CASSIRDSTDTQYF
TGTGCCAGCAGCATCCGGGACAGCACAGATACGCAGTATTTT
>TRBV5-1|.|TRBJ2-7|.
CASSKSAAYEQYF
TGCGCCAGCAGCAAATCGGCGGCGTACGAGCAGTACTTC
>TRBV10-3|.|TRBJ1-2|.
CAISETPGRQWGIHGYTF
TGTGCCATCAGTGAAACACCGGGACGCCAGTGGGGAATCCACGGCTACACCTTC
>TRBV19|.|TRBJ1-1|.
CASSPTLNTEAFF
TGTGCCAGTAGCCCGACTCTTAACACTGAAGCTTTCTTT
>TRBV5-1|.|TRBJ1-1|.
CASSLEGGDTEAFF
TGCGCCAGCAGCTTGGAGGGGGGAGACACTGAAGCTTTCTTT
>TRBV30|.|TRBJ2-3|.
CAWSLFRRDTQYF
TGTGCCTGGAGTTTATTCCGTAGGGATACGCAGTATTTT
>TRBV5-1|.|TRBJ2-3|.
CASSLGLSPDTQYF
TGCGCCAGCAGCTTGGGACTCAGTCCAGATACGCAGTATTTT
>TRBV30|.|TRBJ2-7|.
CAWSTGPYEQYF
TGTGCCTGGAGTACCGGGCCCTACGAGCAGTACTTC
>TRBV10-3|.|TRBJ1-6|.
CAITAGLNSPLHF
TGTGCCATCACGGCAGGCCTTAATTCACCCCTCCACTTT
>TRBV19|.|TRBJ1-2|TRBD1
CASSRILGTGYWGYTF
TGTGCCAGTAGCAGGATCCTCGGGACAGGGTATTGGGGCTACACCTTC
>TRBV5-4|.|TRBJ1-2|.
CASSSGTRPYGYTF
TGTGCCAGCAGTTCCGGGACAAGGCCCTATGGCTACACCTTC
>TRBV27|.|TRBJ2-3|TRBD2
CASSIQSGRASDTQYF
TGTGCCAGCAGTATACAAAGCGGGAGGGCCTCAGATACGCAGTATTTT
>TRBV15|.|TRBJ1-2|.
CATSRDQSGYTF
TGTGCCACCAGCAGAGATCAGAGTGGCTACACCTTC
>TRBV28|.|TRBJ1-4|.
CASRGGEWNNEKLFF
TGTGCCAGCAGAGGAGGGGAATGGAATAATGAAAAACTGTTTTTT
>TRBV27|.|TRBJ2-6|TRBD1
CASKKGQVGANVLTF
TGTGCCAGTAAAAAGGGACAGGTAGGGGCCAACGTCCTGACTTTC
>TRBV4-2|.|TRBJ2-5|TRBD1
CASSPRDRGLQETQYF
TGTGCCAGCAGCCCCCGGGACAGGGGGCTCCAAGAGACCCAGTACTTC
>TRBV18|.|TRBJ1-1|.
CASSKGVEAFF
TGTGCCAGCTCAAAGGGGGTTGAAGCTTTCTTT
>TRBV5-1|once|TRBJ2-2|TRBD2
CASSFSSGEDGELFF
TGCGCCAGCAGCTTTTCCAGCGGGGAGGACGGGGAGCTGTTTTTT
>TRBV30|.|TRBJ2-3|.
CAWSVGMSDTQYF
TGTGCCTGGAGTGTGGGGATGTCAGATACGCAGTATTTT
>TRBV5-4|few|TRBJ2-7|TRBD1
CASSPPGQGIGEQYF
TGTGCCAGCAGCCCACCGGGACAGGGGATCGGCGAGCAGTACTTC